The 24 T cell receptor beta chains given below trace back to one sample, sequenced in a study of CD4 T cells in relation to SARS-CoV-2 and coronaviruses. The table came from immunoSEQ multiplex PCR; TCRdb's copy has only in-frame clones and leaves some out. This sample has fewer than 35,000 clones, with more than 75% found just once. Their cognate antigens are unknown. The sample was memory CD4+ T cells from PBMCs, cultured in vitro. These receptors were obtained from an adult with COVID-19.

This chain connects TRBV2 to TRBJ2-6; 9 bases match TRBD2. In germline, CDR1 is SNHLY, CDR2 FYNNEI. CDR3 size: 16 residues. After removal of 4 bases from V and 3 bases from J, the junction contained 4 bases not matched to a gene. In nucleotides, the CDR3 is TGTGCCAGCAGTGCTAGCGGGAACGGTGGGGCCAACGTCCTGACTTTC. Residues: CASSASGNGGANVLTF.

The rearrangement joins TRBV14 to TRBJ2-3; tentatively, D is TRBD1 (6 bases). V lost 4 bases and J 2 bases, leaving 13 bases between the germline ends. CDR3 length: 15 amino acids. Germline-derived CDR1 and CDR2 are SGHDN and FVKESK. The CDR3 protein is CASSRVTGLTDTQYF. The DNA of the CDR3 is TGTGCCAGCAGCCGAGTAACAGGGCTCACAGATACGCAGTATTTT.

This chain uses TRBV4-2 with TRBJ2-3; 11 positions match TRBD2. Germline values: CDR1 LGHNA, CDR2 YNFKEQ. This CDR3 is 17 amino acids long. V trimming: 4 bases; J trimming: 6 bases; junction bases outside the gene matches: 12. CDR3 in amino acids: CASSLRELAGVKDTQYF. The CDR3 DNA is TGTGCCAGCAGCCTCAGAGAACTAGCGGGAGTTAAGGATACGCAGTATTTT.

The rearrangement links TRBV11-2 to TRBJ2-3; 8 nucleotides align to TRBD2. The CDR3 has 16 amino acids. With V trimmed by 1 base and J by 4 bases, 7 bases remained unmatched. Germline CDR1 and CDR2: SGHAT and FQNNGV. CDR3 loop: CASSLGLREAADTQYF. DNA of the CDR3: TGTGCCAGCAGCTTAGGGCTGCGGGAGGCTGCAGATACGCAGTATTTT.

V gene TRBV30 combines with J gene TRBJ1-3; unclear D gene. The CDR3 is 13 residues long. Trimming removed 5 bases at V and 6 bases at J, with 14 bases between. Germline loops: CDR1 GTSNPN, CDR2 SVGIG (reference sequence). For the CDR3, the DNA is TGTGCCTGGGGAGGAAGACCTGCAAACACCATATATTTT. Protein product: CAWGGRPANTIYF.

This chain uses TRBV20-1 with TRBJ2-3; TRBD1 might be the D (5 bases). V lost 3 bases and J 4 bases, leaving 14 bases between the germline ends. The CDR3 contains 14 residues. CDR1 is DFQATT and CDR2 is SNEGSKA in the germline V gene (reference sequence). In nucleotides, the CDR3 is TGCAGTGCTAGTTTTCCAGGGTCCCCAGATACGCAGTATTTT. It encodes CSASFPGSPDTQYF.

The V gene is TRBV19, the J gene TRBJ1-4; no clear D gene. The CDR3 sequence is 15 residues long. V was trimmed by 9 bases and J by 0 bases, leaving 14 bases between them. The germline V gene encodes CDR1 LNHDA and CDR2 SQIVND (reference sequence). CDR3 nucleotide sequence: TGTGCCAGCAGCTCCTCACACGCAACTAATGAAAAACTGTTTTTT. This translates into CASSSSHATNEKLFF.

This chain connects TRBV5-6 to TRBJ2-1; D gene uncertain. Germline V gene lookup returns CDR1 SGHDT and CDR2 YYEEEE. CDR3 size: 15 residues. Trimming took 4 bases from V and 4 from J, leaving 15 bases between them. CDR3 region: CASSTKDIPYNEQFF. The DNA for the CDR3 is TGTGCCAGCAGCACGAAAGATATTCCGTACAATGAGCAGTTCTTC.

The chain joins TRBV4-2 to TRBJ2-3; 7 bases are a match to TRBD1. The trim removed 0 bases at V and 2 bases at J, leaving 11 bases unmatched. The CDR3 length is 18 residues. Germline V CDR1 and CDR2: LGHNA, YNFKEQ. This CDR3 reads CASSQESGLGTVTDTQYF. Written as DNA, the CDR3 is TGTGCCAGCAGCCAAGAGAGTGGTTTGGGGACAGTCACAGATACGCAGTATTTT.

This clone has just one count. The chain is built from TRBV11-2 and TRBJ2-5, with 9 nucleotides matching TRBD2. With V trimmed by 1 base and J by 5 bases, 11 bases remained unmatched. CDR1 and CDR2 (germline): SGHAT, FQNNGV. The CDR3 sequence is 17 residues long. The CDR3 DNA is TGTGCCAGCAGCTTAGGGGCCGTTAGCGGGAGAGTGGAGACCCAGTACTTC. As protein: CASSLGAVSGRVETQYF. Filled out from reference TRBV11-2 and TRBJ2-5, the complete variable domain reads EAGVAQSPRYKIIEKRQSVAFWCNPISGHATLYWYQQILGQGPKLLIQFQNNGVVDDSQLPKDRFSAERLKGVDSTLKIQPAKLEDSAVYLCASSLGAVSGRVETQYFGPGTRLLVL.

This clone was observed a few times. The V call is TRBV7-9, the J call TRBJ2-7; D ambiguous. Germline V lookup: CDR1 SEHNR, CDR2 FQNEAQ (reference sequence). V lost 0 bases and J 1 base, leaving 7 bases between the germline ends. The CDR3 spans 14 residues. CDR3 protein: CASSLAGISYEQYF. The CDR3 nucleotides read TGTGCCAGCAGCTTAGCAGGGATATCCTACGAGCAGTACTTC.

The V call is TRBV11-2, the J call TRBJ2-3, with D perhaps TRBD2 (7 bases). The CDR3 is made up of 17 amino acids. The V and J ends lost 3 bases and 8 bases respectively, with 24 bases between them. Germline V gives CDR1 SGHAT, CDR2 FQNNGV. In nucleotides, the CDR3 is TGTGCCAGCAGCTTCCTAAATACGGCGGGGGCTAGAGTTACGCAGTATTTT. Residues: CASSFLNTAGARVTQYF.

CDR3 in amino acids: CASSLEGADTQYF. For the CDR3, the DNA is TGTGCCAGCAGCTTAGAGGGGGCAGATACGCAGTATTTT. The chain uses TRBV11-3 and TRBJ2-3, with D perhaps being TRBD1 or TRBD2 (5 bases each). The V gene lost 0 bases and the J gene lost 4 bases, with 5 bases spanning the gap. The CDR3 length is 13 residues. The V gene's germline CDR1 is SGHNT and CDR2 YENEEA.

The CDR3 loop is CASSLGETVSGNTIYF. Written as DNA, the CDR3 is TGCGCCAGCAGCTTGGGCGAGACAGTATCTGGAAACACCATATATTTT. The V call is TRBV5-1, the J call TRBJ1-3, with a possible D match to TRBD1 (5 bases). V lost 0 bases and J lost 1, with 11 bases in between. This CDR3 is built from 16 residues. CDR1 and CDR2 (germline): SGHRS, YFSETQ.

This rearrangement joins TRBV28 to TRBJ1-2; 9 bases match TRBD1. Germline CDR1 and CDR2: MDHEN and SYDVKM. V shed 5 bases and J 3 bases; nucleotides not matched to a gene: 10. This CDR3 has 16 amino acids. CDR3 amino acids: CASSQIPGQGYYGYTF. The CDR3 DNA reads TGTGCCAGCAGTCAAATTCCGGGACAGGGATACTATGGCTACACCTTC.

The CDR3: CASSSGQGMGAGANVLTF. The CDR3 coding sequence is TGTGCCAGCAGTTCCGGACAGGGAATGGGTGCTGGGGCCAACGTCCTGACTTTC. The chain recombines TRBV7-6 with TRBJ2-6; 8 bases are a match to TRBD1. The junction had 12 bases not matched to a gene; V was cut back by 6 bases and J by 2 bases. The CDR3 has 18 amino acids. Germline loops: CDR1 SGHVS, CDR2 FNYEAQ.

This rearrangement joins TRBV6-2 or TRBV6-3 to TRBJ2-3, with 8 bases that match TRBD2. The J segment lost 0 bases and the V segment lost 5 bases, leaving 1 base of the junction unmatched. Germline values: CDR1 MNHEY, CDR2 SVGEGT. The CDR3 consists of 14 residues. CDR3 loop: CASSASGSTDTQYF. The CDR3 DNA is TGTGCCAGCAGTGCTAGCGGGAGCACAGATACGCAGTATTTT.

This chain joins TRBV7-2 and TRBJ2-2; no clear D gene. Trimming removed 3 bases at V and 4 bases at J, with 15 bases between. CDR1 and CDR2 (germline): SGHTA, FQGNSA. This CDR3 spans 16 amino acids. In DNA form, the CDR3 reads TGTGCCAGCAGCTTGATGGGGAATTCGGGCACCGGGGAGCTGTTTTTT. Protein sequence: CASSLMGNSGTGELFF.

This clone was observed a handful of times. The chain uses TRBV28 and TRBJ2-1; TRBD1 matches 7 bases. V dropped 8 bases and J dropped 2; count of bases not matched to a gene: 12. CDR1 and CDR2 from the germline V gene are MDHEN and SYDVKM. The CDR3 is 16 residues long. CDR3: CASPPVRTGAYNEQFF. The CDR3 region has the DNA TGTGCCAGCCCCCCCGTAAGGACAGGAGCCTACAATGAGCAGTTCTTC.

This clone appeared a single time. The chain is built from TRBV2 and TRBJ2-7, with D unclear. The CDR3 runs to 12 residues. Per the germline V gene, CDR1 is SNHLY and CDR2 is FYNNEI. V shed 5 bases and J shed 2 bases, with 7 bases lying between them. DNA for the CDR3: TGTGCCAGCAGTATGGAAGCCTACGAGCAGTACTTC. This gives the protein CASSMEAYEQYF.

The V and J genes are TRBV7-3 and TRBJ2-3; no reliable D call. Trimming removed 2 bases from V and 5 bases from J, with 8 bases in between. CDR3 length: 13 amino acids. Germline-derived CDR1 and CDR2 are SGHTA and FQGTGA. The DNA for the CDR3 is TGTGCCAGCAGCTTAGTCCGACAAGATACGCAGTATTTT. This gives the protein CASSLVRQDTQYF.

The chain links TRBV5-1 to TRBJ2-1, with a weak D call TRBD1 (6 bases). The CDR3 contains 12 residues. Per germline, CDR1 SGHRS and CDR2 YFSETQ. Trimming pared 0 bases from V and 8 bases from J, leaving 6 bases between. The CDR3 DNA follows: TGCGCCAGCAGCTTGGAGGGGGATGAGCAGTTCTTC. Its translation is CASSLEGDEQFF.

The chain combines TRBV5-4 with TRBJ2-1; 9 nucleotides line up with TRBD2. The junction had 8 bases not matched to a gene; V was cut back by 3 bases and J by 7 bases. The CDR3 extends over 15 amino acids. Germline CDR1 SGHNT, CDR2 YYREEE (reference sequence). The CDR3 coding sequence is TGTGCCAGCAGCTCGGGACGGCGGGAGGGGAATGAGCAGTTCTTC. Translated: CASSSGRREGNEQFF.

The chain uses TRBV2 and TRBJ2-4; 8 bases line up with TRBD2. The CDR3 is made up of 18 amino acids. CDR1 is SNHLY, CDR2 FYNNEI, per germline. V lost 3 bases, J lost 2 bases, and 12 bases stayed unmatched. CDR3 DNA sequence: TGTGCCAGCAGTGATGCCTTTACTAGCGGAGAGCCCAAAAACATTCAGTACTTC. The encoded protein is CASSDAFTSGEPKNIQYF.